The rows below give T cell receptor beta chains drawn from one sample of a study of Ad26.COV2.S vaccination and SARS-CoV-2 variants. The repertoire was sequenced with immunoSEQ multiplex PCR; TCRdb's copy has only in-frame clones and lacks some. The sample lists around 500,000 clones, nearly 90% occurring once. The material sequenced was peripheral blood, taken in a trial of Ad26.COV2.S vaccine versus placebo. These receptors were obtained from a person aged 18-65 years who received the Ad26.COV2.S COVID-19 vaccine or a placebo. The CDR3 runs from the conserved cysteine through the conserved F or W. The D gene is left open where the match is weak. Size tells how often a clone was seen (once, few, many) or the class of an expanded clone, and some rows leave it out.

d_call: NA
v_call: TRBV5-1
clone_size: NA
j_call: TRBJ1-1
cdr3_nt: TGCGCCAGCAGCTTGGCGGTACTATCATGGAACACTGAAGCTTTCTTT
cdr3_aa: CASSLAVLSWNTEAFF

d_call: NA
v_call: TRBV18
clone_size: NA
j_call: TRBJ2-1
cdr3_nt: TGTGCCAGCTCAGAAACAGTGATCAATGAGCAGTTCTTC
cdr3_aa: CASSETVINEQFF

d_call: NA
v_call: TRBV28
clone_size: once
j_call: TRBJ2-5
cdr3_nt: TGTGCCAGCAGTCCTTCGGGGGCTTACCAAGAGACCCAGTACTTC
cdr3_aa: CASSPSGAYQETQYF

d_call: TRBD1
v_call: TRBV7-9
clone_size: NA
j_call: TRBJ1-6
cdr3_nt: TGTGCCAGCAGCCCAGGGACAGCGGATTCACCCCTCCACTTT
cdr3_aa: CASSPGTADSPLHF

d_call: NA
v_call: TRBV11-2
clone_size: NA
j_call: TRBJ1-6
cdr3_nt: TGTGCCAGCAGCCCTTATTCGGGACTCCCTAGTTCACCCCTCCACTTT
cdr3_aa: CASSPYSGLPSSPLHF

d_call: TRBD2
v_call: TRBV18
clone_size: NA
j_call: TRBJ2-5
cdr3_nt: TGTGCCAGCTCACACGAGCGGGGGGCAGAGACCCAGTACTTC
cdr3_aa: CASSHERGAETQYF

d_call: NA
v_call: TRBV10-3
clone_size: NA
j_call: TRBJ2-2
cdr3_nt: TGTGCCATCAGTGAGAGGGGGGACACCGGGGAGCTGTTTTTT
cdr3_aa: CAISERGDTGELFF

d_call: TRBD1
v_call: TRBV28
clone_size: NA
j_call: TRBJ1-2
cdr3_nt: TGTGCCAGCAGTTCCCCAGGGACAGGGACTGATGGCTACACCTTC
cdr3_aa: CASSSPGTGTDGYTF

d_call: NA
v_call: TRBV4-2
clone_size: few
j_call: TRBJ2-7
cdr3_nt: TGTGCCAGCAGCCACCGACAGGATAGCTCCTACGAGCAGTACTTC
cdr3_aa: CASSHRQDSSYEQYF

d_call: NA
v_call: TRBV29-1
clone_size: once
j_call: TRBJ1-4
cdr3_nt: TGCAGCGTTGAAGGTATCGATGAAAAACTGTTTTTT
cdr3_aa: CSVEGIDEKLFF

d_call: NA
v_call: TRBV7-2
clone_size: NA
j_call: TRBJ2-7
cdr3_nt: TGTGCCAGCAGCGAAGGGCGGCAGACCTACGAGCAGTACTTC
cdr3_aa: CASSEGRQTYEQYF